The next 29 T cell receptor beta chains were all read from a single sample in a study of blood T cells in healthy people across ages. Using a J-beta primer mix together with a sample-barcoded 5' primer, a second PCR was run for roughly 6 to 12 cycles. TCRdb used MiXCR to reprocess the 5' RACE reads, holding one entry per CDR3 protein. The sample includes 1.5 million to 2 million distinct CDR3 sequences, 49% of them seen just once. Sequenced input: blood. Receptors were obtained from a middle-aged woman in good health.

This clonotype has a count of ten or more. This chain joins TRBV10-3 and TRBJ2-7; 8 bases align to TRBD1. CDR3 length: 14 residues. V lost 5 bases, J lost 3 bases, and 6 bases stayed unmatched. Per the germline V gene, CDR1 is ENHRY and CDR2 is SYGVKD. The CDR3 coding sequence is TGTGCCATCAGTCCCGGACAGGGAAACTACGAGCAGTACTTC. Amino acid sequence: CAISPGQGNYEQYF.

This clonotype was found a few times. This sequence joins TRBV9 and TRBJ2-3, with D tentatively TRBD2 (5 bases). V was shortened by 4 bases and J by 1 base, with 22 bases between the two germline ends. The CDR3 sequence is 18 residues long. Germline CDR1 reads SGDLS; CDR2 reads YYNGEE. As DNA, the CDR3 is TGTGCCAGCAGCCTACGGGATGCGTTCCTAATACGCACAGATACGCAGTATTTT. Its protein is CASSLRDAFLIRTDTQYF.

This clonotype was observed a few times. The chain couples TRBV27 to TRBJ2-3; D is perhaps TRBD1 or TRBD2 (6 bases each). The CDR3 totals 14 residues. Germline CDR1 is MNHEY and CDR2 is SMNVEV (reference sequence). Between the trimmed V and J ends, which lost 3 bases and 6 bases, there was a span of 13 bases. CDR3 residues: CASSLTGASDTQYF. CDR3 sequence (DNA): TGTGCCAGCAGTTTGACGGGGGCGTCCGATACGCAGTATTTT.

The chain links TRBV5-1 to TRBJ2-5; D not resolved. Trimming left V 7 bases short and J 5 bases short, with 12 bases between. CDR1 is SGHRS, CDR2 YFSETQ, per germline. The CDR3 sequence is 12 residues long. The CDR3, as DNA: TGCGCCAGCGCGAGGAGCGTGGAGACCCAGTACTTC. This sequence encodes CASARSVETQYF.

The chain carries TRBV7-8 and TRBJ2-7, with 7 nucleotides matching TRBD1. V was clipped by 3 bases and J by 1 base; unmatched bases: 6. This CDR3 has 15 residues. CDR1 and CDR2 from the germline V gene are SGHVS and FQNEAQ. Here the CDR3 reads CASSFSETGSYEQYF. CDR3 in DNA: TGTGCCAGCAGCTTTTCGGAGACAGGGTCCTACGAGCAGTACTTC.

Comments on this clonotype: An end of the junction does not agree with germline; a read error may underlie this. The chain recombines TRBV20-1 with TRBJ2-5; D may be TRBD1 or TRBD2 (5 bases each). The DNA end favors TRBJ2-1, so the J call may be wrong. Looked up from germline, CDR1 is DFQATT and CDR2 is SNEGSKA (reference sequence). The CDR3 contains 13 residues. The CDR3 region is CSARGVNQETQFF. In DNA, the CDR3 is TGCAGTGCGAGAGGGGTTAACCAAGAGACCCAGTTCTTC.

The J gene is TRBJ1-6, the V gene TRBV9; D gene uncertain. Trimming stripped 0 bases from V and 6 bases from J, with 13 bases between. This CDR3 is 16 amino acids long. The germline V gene has CDR1 SGDLS and CDR2 YYNGEE. CDR3 sequence reads: CASSVAPGKTNSPLHF. The CDR3 DNA reads TGTGCCAGCAGCGTAGCCCCAGGAAAAACTAATTCACCCCTCCACTTT.

The chain employs TRBV5-5 and TRBJ2-1, with D possibly TRBD1 on 6 matching bases. This CDR3 region has 14 residues. Germline-derived CDR1 and CDR2 are SGHKS and YYEKEE (reference sequence). Trimming stripped 4 bases from V and 7 bases from J, with 15 bases between. The CDR3 bases are TGTGCCAGCAGCCAATCTAGTAGGGGGAATGAGCAGTTCTTC. Residues: CASSQSSRGNEQFF.

Comments on this clonotype: Germline is not matched at one junction end, which may reflect a read error. The V gene is TRBV24-1, the J gene TRBJ2-7, with TRBD2 identical over 9 bases. This CDR3 has 17 residues. Germline V gives CDR1 KGHDR, CDR2 SFDVKD. Here the CDR3 DNA reads TGTGCCGCCAGTGATTTCTTGACTAGCGGAACGCGCAATGAGCAGTACTTC. Translating gives CAASDFLTSGTRNEQYF.

This clonotype has more than one count but fewer than ten. This chain connects TRBV7-2 to TRBJ2-4; D is perhaps TRBD2 (7 bases). The ends were cut back, 6 bases at V and 7 bases at J, with 16 bases in the middle. Germline V lookup: CDR1 SGHTA, CDR2 FQGNSA. This CDR3 is built from 14 residues. CDR3 sequence: CASRGGQGINIQYF. DNA for the CDR3: TGTGCCAGCAGGGGGGGGCAGGGCATCAACATTCAGTACTTC.

V usage is TRBV6-5 and J usage is TRBJ1-5; tentative D call: TRBD1 (6 bases). V was pared by 5 bases and J by 6 bases, with 11 bases between. The germline V gene has CDR1 MNHEY and CDR2 SVGAGI. The CDR3 loop spans 13 amino acids. The CDR3 sequence is CASSAGVTQPQHF. The CDR3, as DNA: TGTGCCAGCAGTGCAGGGGTTACTCAGCCCCAGCATTTT.

The chain couples TRBV7-2 to TRBJ2-1; unclear D gene. V dropped 4 bases and J dropped 0 bases, with 13 bases sitting between them. Germline values: CDR1 SGHTA, CDR2 FQGNSA. CDR3 size: 16 residues. The CDR3, as DNA: TGTGCCAGCAGCTCTACCGTCCTATCCTCCTACAATGAGCAGTTCTTC. The encoded protein is CASSSTVLSSYNEQFF.

The table lists this clonotype with a few counts. The chain uses TRBV25-1 and TRBJ2-6; D might be TRBD2 (6 bases). Germline V gene data show CDR1 as MGHDK and CDR2 as SYGVNS. CDR3 length equals 17 residues. The germline V and J ends were trimmed by 6 bases and 1 base, with 16 bases remaining between them. CDR3 region: CASSPSRDLSGANVLTF. DNA for the CDR3: TGTGCCAGCAGCCCGTCCCGGGACTTGTCTGGGGCCAACGTCCTGACTTTC.

The chain joins TRBV20-1 to TRBJ2-1; tentatively, D is TRBD1 (6 bases). The CDR3 totals 16 residues. Per the germline V gene, CDR1 is DFQATT and CDR2 is SNEGSKA (reference sequence). The germline V and J ends were trimmed by 3 bases and 6 bases, with 21 bases remaining between them. This chain's CDR3 is CSASGKTGRGPNEQFF. In DNA form, the CDR3 reads TGCAGTGCTAGCGGCAAGACAGGACGGGGCCCCAATGAGCAGTTCTTC.

This chain links TRBV28 with TRBJ1-1; D unresolved. V lost 3 bases and J lost 5, with 7 bases in between. Germline lookup yields CDR1 MDHEN and CDR2 SYDVKM. The CDR3 extends over 12 amino acids. The CDR3, as DNA: TGTGCCAGCAGTTTCGGGCAGACTGAAGCTTTCTTT. Protein product: CASSFGQTEAFF.

This clonotype was counted between two and nine times. V usage is TRBV7-2 and J usage is TRBJ2-7; the match to TRBD2 covers 7 bases. Per germline, CDR1 SGHTA and CDR2 FQGNSA. The CDR3 loop spans 13 amino acids. The ends lost 5 bases at V and 2 bases at J; junction bases unmatched: 3. In nucleotides, the CDR3 is TGTGCCAGCAGCCGGAGCGGGGCCTACGAGCAGTACTTC. It translates to CASSRSGAYEQYF.

The chain links TRBV6-5 to TRBJ2-1, with a weak D call TRBD1 (6 bases). The germline CDR1 and CDR2 sequences are MNHEY and SVGAGI. V was cut by 2 bases and J by 2 bases, with 10 bases left in between. The length of the CDR3 is 15 residues. The CDR3 loop reads CASSYQGPPYNEQFF. The CDR3, as DNA: TGTGCCAGCAGTTACCAGGGGCCCCCCTACAATGAGCAGTTCTTC.

The CDR3 sequence is CASSEAGSTRSYTF. The CDR3, as DNA: TGCGCCAGCAGCGAAGCAGGATCAACGAGGAGCTACACCTTC. The chain combines TRBV5-1 with TRBJ1-2; D is ambiguous. Looked up from germline, CDR1 is SGHRS and CDR2 is YFSETQ. V was pared by 4 bases and J by 9 bases, with 19 bases between. This CDR3 has 14 residues.

The chain recombines TRBV6-2 or TRBV6-3 with TRBJ2-7; 9 bases line up with TRBD2. This CDR3 has 15 amino acids. CDR1 and CDR2 (germline): MNHEY, SVGEGT. The V segment lost 6 bases and the J segment 3 bases; nucleotides outside the gene matches: 9. The CDR3, as DNA: TGTGCCAGCAGACATCTAGCGGGAACCGTCTACGAGCAGTACTTC. It codes for CASRHLAGTVYEQYF.

This clonotype was seen more than once but under ten times. V and J are TRBV20-1 and TRBJ1-2; TRBD1 is a possible D gene (5 bases). This CDR3 has 14 residues. Trimming removed 4 bases at V and 1 base at J, with 13 bases between. From germline, CDR1 is DFQATT and CDR2 SNEGSKA (reference sequence). CDR3 residues: CSATRGGVNYGYTF. The CDR3 coding sequence is TGCAGTGCTACAAGGGGAGGGGTTAACTATGGCTACACCTTC.

The chain joins TRBV6-4 to TRBJ1-4, with D hard to call. V lost 6 bases, J lost 8 bases, and 13 bases lay in between. Germline loops: CDR1 MRHNA, CDR2 SNTAGT. This CDR3 contains 13 residues. In DNA, the CDR3 is TGTGCCAGCAGCCAAGAAAGAGACGAAAAACTGTTTTTT. This codes for CASSQERDEKLFF.

V is TRBV7-9 and J is TRBJ2-3; the match to TRBD2 covers 10 bases. CDR3 length: 15 amino acids. V was clipped by 6 bases and J by 5 bases; unmatched bases: 8. Looked up from germline, CDR1 is SEHNR and CDR2 is FQNEAQ (reference sequence). DNA of the CDR3: TGTGCCAGCAGTCCAGCGGGGGGGAATGAAGATACGCAGTATTTT. The encoded protein is CASSPAGGNEDTQYF.

This clonotype has at least ten counts. The genes are TRBV29-1 and TRBJ2-1, with TRBD1 matching 7 bases. This CDR3 comprises 12 residues. The V gene's germline CDR1 is SQVTM and CDR2 ANQGSEA. The V segment lost 0 bases and the J segment 11 bases; nucleotides outside the gene matches: 4. DNA of the CDR3: TGCAGCGTTGAAGATACAGGGGTGAAGCAGTTCTTC. It codes for CSVEDTGVKQFF.

The chain employs TRBV10-1 and TRBJ2-2; D not certain. The V end was cut by 3 bases, the J end by 3 bases, with 20 bases between. The germline CDR1 and CDR2 sequences are WNHNN and SYGVQD (reference sequence). The CDR3 extends over 18 amino acids. The chain's CDR3 is CASSDRAPLSFYTGELFF. CDR3 DNA: TGCGCCAGCAGTGATCGGGCTCCACTATCTTTCTACACCGGGGAGCTGTTTTTT.

This clonotype has more than one count but fewer than ten. The genes are TRBV5-1 and TRBJ2-5; 7 bases align to TRBD1. Per germline, CDR1 SGHRS and CDR2 YFSETQ. This CDR3 region has 14 residues. Trimming removed 4 bases from V and 5 bases from J; junction bases left unmatched: 8. CDR3 coding DNA: TGCGCCAGCAGCCCGGGACAGAAGGACGAGACCCAGTACTTC. It codes for CASSPGQKDETQYF.

This clonotype has a single count. The chain combines TRBV28 with TRBJ2-3; a weak D match, TRBD1 (5 bases). From germline, CDR1 is MDHEN and CDR2 SYDVKM. The V and J ends lost 7 bases and 0 bases respectively, with 14 bases between them. The CDR3 loop spans 15 amino acids. For the CDR3, the DNA is TGTGCCAGCAACCTTAGACAGAGGAGCACAGATACGCAGTATTTT. It specifies CASNLRQRSTDTQYF.

This chain links TRBV7-6 with TRBJ1-5; weak D call: TRBD1 (5 bases). CDR1 is SGHVS and CDR2 is FNYEAQ in the germline V gene. The CDR3 consists of 13 residues. The V end lost 3 bases, the J end lost 6 bases, and 9 bases lay between the germline ends. The CDR3 loop is CASSLGETQPQHF. The CDR3 nucleotides are TGTGCCAGCAGCTTGGGGGAGACTCAGCCCCAGCATTTT.

A few counts support this clonotype. J is TRBJ2-5 and V is TRBV20-1; D ambiguous. Trimming cost V 7 bases and J 3 bases, with 9 bases left between them. Germline V gives CDR1 DFQATT, CDR2 SNEGSKA (reference sequence). This CDR3 is 11 amino acids long. The CDR3 region has the DNA TGCAGTGGATCCAAAGAAGAGACCCAGTACTTC. Translated: CSGSKEETQYF.

The sample holds one count of this clonotype. The chain recombines TRBV9 with TRBJ1-2; TRBD1 is a possible D gene (5 bases). CDR1 is SGDLS, CDR2 YYNGEE, per germline. The CDR3 is 19 amino acids. The V end lost 4 bases, the J end lost 0 bases, and 25 bases lay between the germline ends. CDR3 DNA: TGTGCCAGCAGCCCAGATCGCAACAGAAGGGGCAGCTCTAACTATGGCTACACCTTC. Its protein is CASSPDRNRRGSSNYGYTF.